These T cell receptor beta chains were read from a single sample in a study of vaccination and CD4 T cells after COVID-19. These receptors lack a known antigen. One entry per CDR3 protein, called by TCRdb with MiXCR from the PCR reads. This table has roughly 20,000 distinct CDR3 sequences, around 39% appearing once. Sequenced here: CD4+ T cells from blood, cultured in vitro, sampled about 7 months after SARS-CoV-2 vaccination. These receptor sequences come from a human donor who had recovered from COVID-19. Each CDR3 is given with its conserved first and last residue. D genes are given only for firm matches. Clone size is stated in some rows and not others, as once, few, many or a class when expanded.

v_call: TRBV11-3
d_call: -
j_call: TRBJ2-5
clone_size: few
cdr3_aa: CASSLAQGETQYF
cdr3_nt: TGTGCCAGCAGCTTAGCCCAGGGCGAGACCCAGTACTTC

v_call: TRBV2
d_call: -
j_call: TRBJ1-6
clone_size: few
cdr3_aa: CASRQDNSPLHF
cdr3_nt: TGTGCCAGCCGTCAGGATAATTCACCCCTCCACTTT

v_call: TRBV6-5
d_call: -
j_call: TRBJ2-6
clone_size: -
cdr3_aa: CASSYRGGGIGANVLTF
cdr3_nt: TGTGCCAGCAGTTACCGAGGGGGAGGGATCGGGGCCAACGTCCTGACTTTC

v_call: TRBV24-1
d_call: TRBD2
j_call: TRBJ2-1
clone_size: few
cdr3_aa: CATSAGSGRGGNEQFF
cdr3_nt: TGTGCCACCAGTGCCGGTAGCGGGAGGGGGGGCAATGAGCAGTTCTTC

v_call: TRBV20-1
d_call: -
j_call: TRBJ2-7
clone_size: -
cdr3_aa: CSAPWSGAKSYEQYF
cdr3_nt: TGCAGTGCCCCCTGGTCAGGGGCCAAATCCTACGAGCAGTACTTC

v_call: TRBV24-1
d_call: -
j_call: TRBJ1-2
clone_size: -
cdr3_aa: CATSAGLGYTF
cdr3_nt: TGTGCCACCAGTGCAGGGCTTGGCTACACCTTC

v_call: TRBV2
d_call: -
j_call: TRBJ2-5
clone_size: few
cdr3_aa: CASTGQQETQYF
cdr3_nt: TGTGCCAGCACCGGACAGCAAGAGACCCAGTACTTC

v_call: TRBV10-3
d_call: TRBD1
j_call: TRBJ1-2
clone_size: few
cdr3_aa: CAITSGQDNYGYTF
cdr3_nt: TGTGCCATCACGTCGGGACAGGATAACTATGGCTACACCTTC

v_call: TRBV21-1
d_call: -
j_call: TRBJ1-2
clone_size: few
cdr3_aa: CASSKLESTGVDYGYTF
cdr3_nt: TGTGCCAGCAGCAAACTGGAATCGACAGGGGTGGACTATGGCTACACCTTC

v_call: TRBV20-1
d_call: TRBD2
j_call: TRBJ2-1
clone_size: few
cdr3_aa: CSARVGWAGGYNEQFF
cdr3_nt: TGCAGTGCTAGAGTAGGTTGGGCGGGAGGGTACAATGAGCAGTTCTTC

v_call: TRBV10-1
d_call: TRBD2
j_call: TRBJ2-1
clone_size: -
cdr3_aa: CASRGLAGVLNYNEQFF
cdr3_nt: TGCGCCAGCAGAGGACTAGCGGGAGTACTGAACTACAATGAGCAGTTCTTC

v_call: TRBV28
d_call: -
j_call: TRBJ2-7
clone_size: -
cdr3_aa: CASSKGRSTYEQYF
cdr3_nt: TGTGCCAGCAGTAAGGGGAGATCGACCTACGAGCAGTACTTC

v_call: TRBV20-1
d_call: -
j_call: TRBJ1-3
clone_size: -
cdr3_aa: CSASPSGNTIYF
cdr3_nt: TGCAGTGCTAGCCCGTCTGGAAACACCATATATTTT

v_call: TRBV20-1
d_call: -
j_call: TRBJ2-7
clone_size: few
cdr3_aa: CSAMTTYEQYF
cdr3_nt: TGCAGTGCTATGACTACCTACGAGCAGTACTTC

v_call: TRBV4-3
d_call: TRBD1
j_call: TRBJ1-6
clone_size: -
cdr3_aa: CASSLRDRPNSPLHF
cdr3_nt: TGCGCCAGCAGCCTCCGGGACAGGCCGAATTCACCCCTCCACTTT

v_call: TRBV20-1
d_call: -
j_call: TRBJ2-5
clone_size: few
cdr3_aa: CSAVTGETQYF
cdr3_nt: TGCAGTGCCGTGACGGGAGAGACCCAGTACTTC

v_call: TRBV7-2
d_call: -
j_call: TRBJ2-5
clone_size: medium-sized
cdr3_aa: CASSRRGETQYF
cdr3_nt: TGTGCCAGCAGTCGGAGGGGGGAGACCCAGTACTTC

v_call: TRBV19
d_call: -
j_call: TRBJ2-7
clone_size: -
cdr3_aa: CASSKRIGGAGEQHF
cdr3_nt: TGTGCCAGTAGTAAAAGAATAGGGGGCGCGGGGGAGCAGCACTTC

v_call: TRBV10-3
d_call: -
j_call: TRBJ2-3
clone_size: few
cdr3_aa: CAIAENTDTQYF
cdr3_nt: TGTGCCATCGCGGAGAACACAGATACGCAGTATTTT

v_call: TRBV19
d_call: -
j_call: TRBJ2-3
clone_size: -
cdr3_aa: CATKVASGTDTQYF
cdr3_nt: TGTGCCACCAAGGTAGCTAGCGGCACAGATACGCAGTATTTT

v_call: TRBV6-5
d_call: -
j_call: TRBJ1-1
clone_size: -
cdr3_aa: CASSYQARMAEAFF
cdr3_nt: TGTGCCAGCAGTTATCAAGCCCGCATGGCAGAAGCTTTCTTT

v_call: TRBV7-6
d_call: -
j_call: TRBJ2-5
clone_size: medium-sized
cdr3_aa: CASSLLATKGETQYF
cdr3_nt: TGTGCCAGCAGCTTGCTAGCGACAAAAGGGGAGACCCAGTACTTC

v_call: TRBV28
d_call: TRBD2
j_call: TRBJ2-1
clone_size: medium-sized
cdr3_aa: CASRGGGDNEQFF
cdr3_nt: TGTGCCAGCAGAGGCGGGGGGGACAATGAGCAGTTCTTC

v_call: TRBV27
d_call: -
j_call: TRBJ2-5
clone_size: few
cdr3_aa: CASSHRGLIETQYF
cdr3_nt: TGTGCCAGCAGCCACAGGGGACTAATTGAGACCCAGTACTTC

v_call: TRBV20-1
d_call: TRBD2
j_call: TRBJ2-1
clone_size: -
cdr3_aa: CSAYGTSGGYNEQFF
cdr3_nt: TGCAGTGCTTACGGGACTAGCGGGGGCTACAATGAGCAGTTCTTC

v_call: TRBV12-3/TRBV12-4
d_call: -
j_call: TRBJ1-5
clone_size: -
cdr3_aa: CASRGDSNQPQHF
cdr3_nt: TGTGCCAGCAGAGGGGATAGCAATCAGCCCCAGCATTTT

v_call: TRBV20-1
d_call: -
j_call: TRBJ1-6
clone_size: few
cdr3_aa: CSARVHSTGKDSPLHF
cdr3_nt: TGCAGTGCTAGAGTCCATAGCACAGGGAAGGATTCACCCCTCCACTTT

v_call: TRBV27
d_call: -
j_call: TRBJ1-2
clone_size: -
cdr3_aa: CASSSSAQGRRGYTF
cdr3_nt: TGTGCCAGCAGTTCCTCCGCCCAGGGCCGTCGGGGCTACACCTTC

v_call: TRBV18
d_call: -
j_call: TRBJ2-1
clone_size: -
cdr3_aa: CASSPPVSAGQFF
cdr3_nt: TGTGCCAGCTCACCACCGGTATCCGCCGGGCAGTTCTTC

v_call: TRBV15
d_call: -
j_call: TRBJ2-7
clone_size: -
cdr3_aa: CATSRNLTLGYEQYF
cdr3_nt: TGTGCCACCAGCAGAAATCTGACGCTGGGCTACGAGCAGTACTTC

v_call: TRBV19
d_call: TRBD2
j_call: TRBJ2-3
clone_size: -
cdr3_aa: CAASFRGEDTQYF
cdr3_nt: TGTGCCGCCTCCTTTCGGGGGGAGGATACGCAGTATTTT

v_call: TRBV20-1
d_call: -
j_call: TRBJ2-2
clone_size: -
cdr3_aa: CSGSSTGELFF
cdr3_nt: TGCAGTGGGTCGAGCACCGGGGAGCTGTTTTTT

v_call: TRBV20-1
d_call: -
j_call: TRBJ2-4
clone_size: -
cdr3_aa: CSAREGVGKNIQYF
cdr3_nt: TGCAGTGCTAGAGAGGGGGTCGGCAAAAACATTCAGTACTTC

v_call: TRBV7-2
d_call: TRBD1
j_call: TRBJ1-1
clone_size: -
cdr3_aa: CASSWGQGSTEAFF
cdr3_nt: TGTGCCAGCAGCTGGGGACAGGGGAGCACTGAAGCTTTCTTT

v_call: TRBV20-1
d_call: TRBD2
j_call: TRBJ2-1
clone_size: -
cdr3_aa: CSAKLAGGHNEQFF
cdr3_nt: TGCAGTGCTAAACTAGCGGGAGGCCACAATGAGCAGTTCTTC

v_call: TRBV20-1
d_call: -
j_call: TRBJ2-3
clone_size: -
cdr3_aa: CSAKLSVPADTQYF
cdr3_nt: TGCAGTGCTAAGCTTTCAGTCCCGGCAGATACGCAGTATTTT

v_call: TRBV5-6
d_call: -
j_call: TRBJ2-5
clone_size: -
cdr3_aa: CASSRGETQYF
cdr3_nt: TGTGCCAGCAGTCGGGGGGAGACCCAGTACTTC

v_call: TRBV10-1
d_call: TRBD1
j_call: TRBJ2-7
clone_size: -
cdr3_aa: CASTEDRDAYEQYF
cdr3_nt: TGCGCCAGCACGGAGGACAGGGACGCCTACGAGCAGTACTTC

v_call: TRBV20-1
d_call: TRBD1
j_call: TRBJ2-3
clone_size: medium-sized
cdr3_aa: CSARSDRGRSDTQYF
cdr3_nt: TGCAGTGCTAGGTCGGACAGGGGGCGATCAGATACGCAGTATTTT

v_call: TRBV7-2
d_call: -
j_call: TRBJ2-3
clone_size: -
cdr3_aa: CASSGLPLGDTQYF
cdr3_nt: TGTGCCAGCAGTGGCCTGCCGTTGGGGGATACGCAGTATTTT

v_call: TRBV28
d_call: TRBD2
j_call: TRBJ2-1
clone_size: -
cdr3_aa: CASSLGTSGKNEQFF
cdr3_nt: TGTGCCAGCAGTTTAGGGACTAGCGGGAAGAATGAGCAGTTCTTC